Each of the 21 T cell receptor beta chains below was sequenced from the same sample in a study of pediatric ulcerative colitis. The rectum was sampled with one to two pinch biopsies at colonoscopy. Generated by immunoSEQ multiplex PCR, the TCRdb table keeps only in-frame clones and is missing some. The sample has about 36,000 clones; around three quarters are singletons. Sequenced material: gut tissue. Every receptor here comes from a boy aged 10-17 years with moderate ulcerative colitis.

The chain couples TRBV11-2 to TRBJ2-1; 8 bases are a match to TRBD2. J was trimmed by 4 bases and V by 4 bases; bases with no gene match: 6. Germline V gene data show CDR1 as SGHAT and CDR2 as FQNNGV. The CDR3 runs to 15 residues. Here the CDR3 DNA reads TGTGCCAGCAGCTCGAGCGGGGGTAAATACAATGAGCAGTTCTTC. Amino acids: CASSSSGGKYNEQFF.

The genes are TRBV29-1 and TRBJ2-3, with a tentative D call TRBD2 (5 bases). The CDR3 has 13 residues. Between the trimmed V and J ends, which lost 7 bases and 2 bases, there was a span of 13 bases. The germline gives CDR1 SQVTM, CDR2 ANQGSEA. Here the CDR3 DNA reads TGCAGCGCAGGACTTTTCCTCACAGATACGCAGTATTTT. As protein: CSAGLFLTDTQYF.

The chain employs TRBV6-4 and TRBJ1-1; the D gene is possibly TRBD1 (6 bases). CDR3 length: 15 amino acids. Between the trimmed V and J ends, which lost 0 bases and 8 bases, there was a span of 16 bases. Germline V lookup: CDR1 MRHNA, CDR2 SNTAGT. CDR3 amino acids: CASSDSSRGVSEAFF. CDR3 DNA: TGTGCCAGCAGTGACTCGTCCAGGGGTGTCTCGGAAGCTTTCTTT.

This clone was counted between two and nine times. As DNA, the CDR3 is TGTGCCAGCAGCCGTGGGCAGAGCTCCTATAATTCACCCCTCCACTTT. It encodes CASSRGQSSYNSPLHF. This chain uses TRBV5-5 with TRBJ1-6; D ambiguous. Trimming removed 4 bases from V and 0 bases from J, with 11 bases in between. The CDR3 loop spans 16 amino acids. Germline V gene data show CDR1 as SGHKS and CDR2 as YYEKEE (reference sequence).

The chain links TRBV7-8 to TRBJ2-7; D may be TRBD1 (6 bases). The length of the CDR3 is 15 residues. Deletions cut 7 bases from V and 9 bases from J, with 25 bases between. CDR1 SGHVS and CDR2 FQNEAQ come from the germline V gene. The CDR3 reads CASTPSPLNPTGQYF. The CDR3 DNA is TGTGCCAGCACCCCTTCCCCCTTGAATCCGACAGGGCAGTACTTC.

The V and J genes are TRBV5-6 and TRBJ1-6; tentative D call: TRBD1 (5 bases). Germline assignment: CDR1 SGHDT and CDR2 YYEEEE. The CDR3 sequence is 15 residues long. With 2 bases removed from V and 8 bases from J, the gap between germline ends came to 14 bases. CDR3 sequence: CASSLPGTADSPLHF. Written as DNA, the CDR3 is TGTGCCAGCAGCTTACCGGGGACCGCTGATTCACCCCTCCACTTT.

V usage is TRBV29-1 and J usage is TRBJ2-7; no clear D gene. The CDR3 consists of 11 residues. Germline loops: CDR1 SQVTM, CDR2 ANQGSEA. Trimming shortened V by 0 bases and J by 3 bases, and 3 bases separated the two germline ends. CDR3 nucleotide sequence: TGCAGCGTTGAAGACTACTACGAGCAGTACTTC. Translating gives CSVEDYYEQYF.

V usage is TRBV18 and J usage is TRBJ2-3, with D maybe TRBD2 (6 bases). V was shortened by 0 bases and J by 1 base, with 11 bases between the two germline ends. The CDR3 length is 16 residues. Germline assignment: CDR1 KGHSH and CDR2 LQKENI. The CDR3 sequence: CASSPPAGHGTDTQYF. In DNA, the CDR3 is TGTGCCAGCTCACCACCCGCGGGGCACGGCACAGATACGCAGTATTTT.

This clone was counted only a few times. The chain combines TRBV9 with TRBJ2-1, with 8 bases matching TRBD2. This CDR3 region has 15 residues. Losses at the gene ends were 0 bases for V and 8 bases for J; bases not matched to a gene: 7. Germline V gene sequence: CDR1 SGDLS, CDR2 YYNGEE. The DNA for the CDR3 is TGTGCCAGCAGCGTAGGGAGCGGGAGATACTATGAGCAGTTCTTC. It translates to CASSVGSGRYYEQFF.

J is TRBJ2-2 and V is TRBV7-2; 7 bases map to TRBD2. Per germline, CDR1 SGHTA and CDR2 FQGNSA. The CDR3 covers 16 residues. Trimming removed 8 bases from V and 0 bases from J; junction bases left unmatched: 9. CDR3 nucleotides: TGTGCCAGCCCCCTGGGGGGGTACTCGAACACCGGGGAGCTGTTTTTT. It codes for CASPLGGYSNTGELFF.

The J gene is TRBJ1-3, the V gene TRBV5-1; D unclear. Germline V gene sequence: CDR1 SGHRS, CDR2 YFSETQ. There are 16 residues in the CDR3. V gave up 4 bases and J gave up 0 bases, with 14 bases separating them. DNA for the CDR3: TGCGCCAGCAGCCCGGACCCGCCGAACTCTGGAAACACCATATATTTT. Protein: CASSPDPPNSGNTIYF.

This chain uses TRBV2 with TRBJ2-2, with D perhaps given as TRBD1 or TRBD2 (5 bases each). V was clipped by 5 bases and J by 6 bases, with 13 bases between them. The germline gives CDR1 SNHLY, CDR2 FYNNEI. CDR3 length: 14 amino acids. CDR3 DNA sequence: TGTGCCAGCAGTTACCCGGGACCCCCCGGGGAGCTGTTTTTT. Translating gives CASSYPGPPGELFF.

The chain recombines TRBV27 with TRBJ1-6; D gene ambiguous. Germline V gene data show CDR1 as MNHEY and CDR2 as SMNVEV (reference sequence). The CDR3 totals 14 residues. Trimming removed 7 bases at V and 5 bases at J, with 12 bases between. CDR3 in amino acids: CASTDYLNNSPLHF. The CDR3 DNA is TGTGCCAGCACAGATTACTTGAATAATTCACCCCTCCACTTT.

The V gene is TRBV7-8, the J gene TRBJ2-1; 8 bases map to TRBD1. The CDR3 loop spans 13 amino acids. The V gene end was trimmed by 7 bases and the J gene end by 6 bases; junction bases not matched to a gene: 5. Germline V CDR1 and CDR2: SGHVS, FQNEAQ. The CDR3 reads CASTNDRGNEQFF. CDR3 sequence (DNA): TGTGCCAGCACCAACGACAGGGGCAATGAGCAGTTCTTC. The whole variable domain, remainder taken from reference TRBV7-8 and TRBJ2-1, is GAGVSQSPRYKVAKRGQDVALRCDPISGHVSLFWYQQALGQGPEFLTYFQNEAQLDKSGLPSDRFFAERPEGSVSTLKIQRTQQEDSAVYLCASTNDRGNEQFFGPGTRLTVL.

The V and J genes are TRBV5-1 and TRBJ1-2; possible D gene TRBD1, 5 bases. CDR3 size: 12 residues. With 6 bases removed from V and 6 bases from J, the gap between germline ends came to 12 bases. Per germline, CDR1 SGHRS and CDR2 YFSETQ. The CDR3 spells CASTDSPNGYTF. CDR3 bases: TGCGCCAGCACAGACAGCCCCAATGGCTACACCTTC.

The chain links TRBV7-9 to TRBJ1-5; TRBD1 might be the D (5 bases). Germline CDR1 and CDR2: SEHNR and FQNEAQ (reference sequence). V lost 1 base and J 5 bases, leaving 15 bases between the germline ends. The CDR3 extends over 16 amino acids. The chain's CDR3 is CASSLVVGAYDQPQHF. The CDR3 region has the DNA TGTGCCAGCAGCTTAGTGGTAGGGGCCTATGATCAGCCCCAGCATTTT. The full variable domain, completed using reference TRBV7-9 and TRBJ1-5, is DTGVSQNPRHKITKRGQNVTFRCDPISEHNRLYWYRQTLGQGPEFLTYFQNEAQLEKSRLLSDRFSAERPKGSFSTLEIQRTEQGDSAMYLCASSLVVGAYDQPQHFGDGTRLSIL.

V and J are TRBV7-8 and TRBJ1-1; a possible D gene is TRBD1 (6 bases). Trimming shortened V by 6 bases and J by 5 bases, and 16 bases separated the two germline ends. Germline V gene lookup returns CDR1 SGHVS and CDR2 FQNEAQ. The CDR3 contains 14 residues. The chain's CDR3 is CASRPSGRGTEAFF. The CDR3 DNA follows: TGTGCCAGCAGACCTAGTGGGAGGGGGACTGAAGCTTTCTTT.

This chain uses TRBV6-5 with TRBJ2-5; TRBD1 matches at 7 bases. This CDR3 contains 14 residues. The V gene's germline CDR1 is MNHEY and CDR2 SVGAGI. V lost 5 bases and J lost 5; bases outside the gene matches: 8. The CDR3 DNA is TGTGCCAGCAGTAGACCGACAGGGCAGGAGACCCAGTACTTC. Its protein product is CASSRPTGQETQYF.

The chain employs TRBV5-1 and TRBJ1-5; no clear D. The germline gives CDR1 SGHRS, CDR2 YFSETQ. This CDR3 comprises 13 residues. Trimming took 4 bases from V and 0 from J, leaving 5 bases between them. CDR3 nucleotide sequence: TGCGCCAGCAGCCAGGATAGCAATCAGCCCCAGCATTTT. Its protein is CASSQDSNQPQHF.

This clone is a singleton in its sample. J is TRBJ1-2 and V is TRBV2, with D unclear. From germline, CDR1 is SNHLY and CDR2 FYNNEI. This CDR3 region has 13 residues. V was clipped by 7 bases and J by 5 bases, with 14 bases between them. CDR3 in DNA: TGTGCCAGCACCTTTTACGGGGTTTATGGCTACACCTTC. Protein product: CASTFYGVYGYTF.

This chain links TRBV5-1 with TRBJ2-4; perhaps TRBD1 as D (8 bases). Trimming took off 4 bases at V and 0 bases at J, with 23 bases between the two ends. CDR3 length: 19 amino acids. CDR1 and CDR2 (germline): SGHRS, YFSETQ. The CDR3 is CASSPGGWDRSLAKNIQYF. The CDR3 nucleotides are TGCGCCAGCAGCCCGGGGGGTTGGGACAGGAGTTTAGCCAAAAACATTCAGTACTTC.